Sequencing of this T cell receptor beta chain was carried out in a study of cytomegalovirus exposure and HLA in healthy donors. Study context: The approximately 120 validation repertoires, a later analysis reported, used the same platform as the 700 or so repertoires from the first cohort. General study points: There were three CMV-associated chains whose specificity for CMV antigens was confirmed in vitro. It was reported that the classifier diagnosed cytomegalovirus status with high specificity and sensitivity in both the original and validation cohorts. Subsequent analysis of the 120 or so validation repertoires found a tendency for first-cohort TCR clusters to co-occur.

This table comes from immunoSEQ multiplex PCR, and its TCRdb copy is limited to in-frame clones, with some not included. The profile shows around 150,000 clones, approximately 86% of them singletons. The CDR3 is 15 amino acids. CDR1 is SEHNR and CDR2 is FQNEAQ in the germline V gene (reference sequence). Trimming left V 2 bases short and J 0 bases short, with 8 bases between. Worth noting for this clone: Its antigen is unknown.

V is TRBV7-9 and J is TRBJ2-1; possibly TRBD2 for D (6 bases). Sequencing was performed on PBMCs. The TCR originated in a young woman in good health and CMV-seronegative. DNA of the CDR3: TGTGCCAGCAGCTTATCCGGGAGCTCCTACAATGAGCAGTTCTTC. This sequence encodes CASSLSGSSYNEQFF.